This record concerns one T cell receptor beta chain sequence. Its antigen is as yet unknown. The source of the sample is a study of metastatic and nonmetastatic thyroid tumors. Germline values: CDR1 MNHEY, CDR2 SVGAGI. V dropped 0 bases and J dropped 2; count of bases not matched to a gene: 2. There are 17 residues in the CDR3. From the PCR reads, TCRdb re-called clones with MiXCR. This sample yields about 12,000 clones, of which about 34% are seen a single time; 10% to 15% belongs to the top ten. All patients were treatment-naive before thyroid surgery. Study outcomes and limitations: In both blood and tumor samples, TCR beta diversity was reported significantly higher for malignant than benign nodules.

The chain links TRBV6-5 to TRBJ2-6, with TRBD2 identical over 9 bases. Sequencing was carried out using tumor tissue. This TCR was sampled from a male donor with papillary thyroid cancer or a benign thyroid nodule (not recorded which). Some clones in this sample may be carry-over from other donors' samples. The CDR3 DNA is TGTGCCAGCAGTTACTCGTTAGCGGGAGCTGGGGCCAACGTCCTGACTTTC. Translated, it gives CASSYSLAGAGANVLTF.